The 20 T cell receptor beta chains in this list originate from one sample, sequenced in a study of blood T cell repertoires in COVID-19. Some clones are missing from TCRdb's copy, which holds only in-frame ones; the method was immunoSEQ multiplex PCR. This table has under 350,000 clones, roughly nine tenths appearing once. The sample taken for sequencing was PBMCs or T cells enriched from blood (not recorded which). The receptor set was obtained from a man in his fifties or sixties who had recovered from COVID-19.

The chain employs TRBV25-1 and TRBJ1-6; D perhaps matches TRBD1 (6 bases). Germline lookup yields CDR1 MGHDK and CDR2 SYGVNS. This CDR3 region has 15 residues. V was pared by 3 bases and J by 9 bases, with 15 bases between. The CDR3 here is CASSEGQGISSPLHF. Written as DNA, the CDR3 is TGTGCCAGCAGTGAGGGGCAGGGGATTTCTTCACCCCTCCACTTT.

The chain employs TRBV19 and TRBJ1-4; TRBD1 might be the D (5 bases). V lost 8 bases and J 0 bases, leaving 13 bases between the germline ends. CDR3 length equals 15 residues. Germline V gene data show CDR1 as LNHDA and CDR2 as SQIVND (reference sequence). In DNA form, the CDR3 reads TGTGCCAGTGCGATCGGGGGGGCAACTAATGAAAAACTGTTTTTT. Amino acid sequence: CASAIGGATNEKLFF.

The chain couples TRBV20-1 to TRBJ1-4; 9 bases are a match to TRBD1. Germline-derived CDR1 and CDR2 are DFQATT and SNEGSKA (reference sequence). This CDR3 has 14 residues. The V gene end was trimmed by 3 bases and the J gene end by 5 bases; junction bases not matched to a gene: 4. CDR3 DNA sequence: TGCAGTGCTAGTCCTGGGACAGGGAATGAAAAACTGTTTTTT. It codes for CSASPGTGNEKLFF.

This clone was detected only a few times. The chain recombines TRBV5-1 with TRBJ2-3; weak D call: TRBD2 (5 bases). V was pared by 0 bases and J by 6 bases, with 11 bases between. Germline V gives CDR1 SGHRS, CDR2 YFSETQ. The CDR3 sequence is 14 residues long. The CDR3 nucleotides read TGCGCCAGCAGCTTGGGCCGAGGGTCGGATACGCAGTATTTT. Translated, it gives CASSLGRGSDTQYF.

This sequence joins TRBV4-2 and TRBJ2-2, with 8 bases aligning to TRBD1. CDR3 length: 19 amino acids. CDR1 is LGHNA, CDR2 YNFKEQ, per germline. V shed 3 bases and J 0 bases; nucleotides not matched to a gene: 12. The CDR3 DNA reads TGTGCCAGCAGCCAGGGACAGGCAGGACTGAACGCGAACACCGGGGAGCTGTTTTTT. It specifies CASSQGQAGLNANTGELFF.

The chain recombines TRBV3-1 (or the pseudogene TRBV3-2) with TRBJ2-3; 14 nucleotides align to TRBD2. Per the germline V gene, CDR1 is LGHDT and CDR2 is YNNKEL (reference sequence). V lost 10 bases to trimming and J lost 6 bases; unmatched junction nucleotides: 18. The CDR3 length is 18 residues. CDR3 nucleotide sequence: TGTGCCACCGGGACTAGCGGGGGCCCCCGGAATGAGATCGATACGCAGTATTTT. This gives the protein CATGTSGGPRNEIDTQYF.

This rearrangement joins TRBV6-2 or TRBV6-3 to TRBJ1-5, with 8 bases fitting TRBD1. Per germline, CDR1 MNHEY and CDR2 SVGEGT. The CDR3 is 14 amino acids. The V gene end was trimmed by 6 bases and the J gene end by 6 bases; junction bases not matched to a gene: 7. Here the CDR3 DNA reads TGTGCCAGCAGCCCCCAGGGGGCCCTTCAGCCCCAGCATTTT. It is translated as CASSPQGALQPQHF.

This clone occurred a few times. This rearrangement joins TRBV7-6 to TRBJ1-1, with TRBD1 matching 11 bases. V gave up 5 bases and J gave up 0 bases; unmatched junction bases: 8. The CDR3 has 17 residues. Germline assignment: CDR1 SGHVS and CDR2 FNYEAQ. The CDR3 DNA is TGTGCCAGCAGCACCTACCGGGACAGGGGGATGAACACTGAAGCTTTCTTT. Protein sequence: CASSTYRDRGMNTEAFF.

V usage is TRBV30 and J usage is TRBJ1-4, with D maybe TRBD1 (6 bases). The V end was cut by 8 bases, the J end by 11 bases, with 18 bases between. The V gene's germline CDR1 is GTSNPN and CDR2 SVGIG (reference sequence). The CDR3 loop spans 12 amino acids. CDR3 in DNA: TGTGCCCGGGAGGGGCAGGGGCAGAAACTGTTTTTT. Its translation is CAREGQGQKLFF.

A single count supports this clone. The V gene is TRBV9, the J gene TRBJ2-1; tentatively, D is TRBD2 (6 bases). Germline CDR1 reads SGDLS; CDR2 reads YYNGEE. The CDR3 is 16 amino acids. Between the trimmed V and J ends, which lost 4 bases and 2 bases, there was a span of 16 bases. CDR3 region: CASSLSGGPPYNEQFF. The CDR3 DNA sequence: TGTGCCAGCAGCCTATCAGGAGGGCCCCCCTACAATGAGCAGTTCTTC.

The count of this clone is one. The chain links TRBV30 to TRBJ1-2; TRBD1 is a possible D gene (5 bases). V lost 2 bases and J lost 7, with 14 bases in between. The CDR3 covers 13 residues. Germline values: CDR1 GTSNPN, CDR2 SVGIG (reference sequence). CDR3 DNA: TGTGCCTGGAGTACTCAGCACAGGCGTGGCTACACCTTC. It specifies CAWSTQHRRGYTF.

The CDR3 DNA is TGCGCCAGCAGCCAAGAAGACAGAGGCACAGATACGCAGTATTTT. This codes for CASSQEDRGTDTQYF. The chain carries TRBV4-1 and TRBJ2-3; possibly TRBD1 for D (5 bases). The V end lost 0 bases, the J end lost 1 base, and 8 bases lay between the germline ends. This CDR3 is built from 15 residues. Germline CDR1 MGHRA, CDR2 YSYEKL.

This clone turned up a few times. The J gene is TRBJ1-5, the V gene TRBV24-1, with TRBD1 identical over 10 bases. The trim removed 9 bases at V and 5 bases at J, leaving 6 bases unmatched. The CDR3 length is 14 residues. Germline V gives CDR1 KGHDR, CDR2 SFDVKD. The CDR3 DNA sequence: TGTGCCACCGCCGGGACAGGGGATTATCAGCCCCAGCATTTT. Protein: CATAGTGDYQPQHF.

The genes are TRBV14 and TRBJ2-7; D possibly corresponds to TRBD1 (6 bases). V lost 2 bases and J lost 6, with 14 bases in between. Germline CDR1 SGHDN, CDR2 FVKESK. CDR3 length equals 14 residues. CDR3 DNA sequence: TGTGCCAGCAGCCAAATTGACAGAGGGGGCGAGCAGTACTTC. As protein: CASSQIDRGGEQYF.

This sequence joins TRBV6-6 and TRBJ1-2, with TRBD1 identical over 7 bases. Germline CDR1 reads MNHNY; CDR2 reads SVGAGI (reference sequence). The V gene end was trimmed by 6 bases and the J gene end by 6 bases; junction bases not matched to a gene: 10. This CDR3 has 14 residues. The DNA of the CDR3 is TGTGCCAGCAGCTCGCCAAGGGGGCAGGATGGCTACACCTTC. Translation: CASSSPRGQDGYTF.

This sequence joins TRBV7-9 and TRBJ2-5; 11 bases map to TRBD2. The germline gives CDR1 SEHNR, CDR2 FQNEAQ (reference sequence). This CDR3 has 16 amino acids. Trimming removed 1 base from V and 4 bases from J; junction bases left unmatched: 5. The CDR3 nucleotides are TGTGCCAGCAGCTTAGGAGCTAGCGGGGGGCCAGAGACCCAGTACTTC. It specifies CASSLGASGGPETQYF.

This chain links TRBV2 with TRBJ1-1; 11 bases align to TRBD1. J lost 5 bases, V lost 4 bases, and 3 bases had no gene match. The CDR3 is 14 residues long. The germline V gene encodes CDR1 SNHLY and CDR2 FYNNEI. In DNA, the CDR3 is TGTGCCAGCAGTGGGGACAGGGGGTGGACTGAAGCTTTCTTT. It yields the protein CASSGDRGWTEAFF.

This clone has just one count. The CDR3 bases are TGTGCCAGTAGTATATCCACAGGGTTCGGCAGCTACGAGCAGTACTTC. It codes for CASSISTGFGSYEQYF. The chain couples TRBV19 to TRBJ2-7, with D perhaps matching TRBD1 (6 bases). Per germline, CDR1 LNHDA and CDR2 SQIVND (reference sequence). This CDR3 contains 16 residues. V lost 2 bases to trimming and J lost 3 bases, with 17 bases between them.

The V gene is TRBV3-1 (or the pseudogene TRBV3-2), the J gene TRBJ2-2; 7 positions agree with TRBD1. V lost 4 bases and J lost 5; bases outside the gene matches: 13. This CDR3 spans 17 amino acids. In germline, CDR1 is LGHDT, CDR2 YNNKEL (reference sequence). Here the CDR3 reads CASSRSTGTVRTGELFF. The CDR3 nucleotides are TGTGCCAGCAGCCGAAGTACCGGGACAGTTCGTACCGGGGAGCTGTTTTTT.

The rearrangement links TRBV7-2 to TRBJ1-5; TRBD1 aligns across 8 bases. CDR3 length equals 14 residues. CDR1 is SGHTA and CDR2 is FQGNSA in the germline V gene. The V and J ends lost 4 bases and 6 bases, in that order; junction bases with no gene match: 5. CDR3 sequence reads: CASSSTGEFQPQHF. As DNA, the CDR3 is TGTGCCAGCAGCTCGACAGGGGAATTTCAGCCCCAGCATTTT. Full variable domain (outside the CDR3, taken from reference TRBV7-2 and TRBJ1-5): GAGVSQSPSNKVTEKGKDVELRCDPISGHTALYWYRQSLGQGLEFLIYFQGNSAPDKSGLPSDRFSAERTGGSVSTLTIQRTQQEDSAVYLCASSSTGEFQPQHFGDGTRLSIL.